This T cell receptor (beta chain) appears in the sequencing data of a study of PD-L1 blockade in urothelial cancer. Study overall: Male sex and bladder-origin urothelial cancer characterized about 85% of the 29 patients. In terms of prior chemotherapy, patients had received 0 to 3 regimens.

V was pared by 2 bases and J by 0 bases, with 12 bases between. CDR3 length: 16 amino acids. From germline, CDR1 is SGDLS and CDR2 YYNGEE. Repertoires were generated with immunoSEQ multiplex PCR, while TCRdb's copy carries only in-frame clones and drops some. The sample records more than 80,000 clones, around 76% being singletons. There were between 1 and 8 samples from each patient, taken pretreatment and on-treatment. The sample in question was PBMCs, obtained around atezolizumab (anti-PD-L1) treatment. This receptor was identified in a man between 65 and 80 years old with urothelial cancer. The chain employs TRBV9 and TRBJ1-3; a weak D match, TRBD1 (6 bases). Here the CDR3 reads CASSVKGGPSGNTIYF. CDR3 coding DNA: TGTGCCAGCAGCGTTAAAGGGGGACCCTCTGGAAACACCATATATTTT.